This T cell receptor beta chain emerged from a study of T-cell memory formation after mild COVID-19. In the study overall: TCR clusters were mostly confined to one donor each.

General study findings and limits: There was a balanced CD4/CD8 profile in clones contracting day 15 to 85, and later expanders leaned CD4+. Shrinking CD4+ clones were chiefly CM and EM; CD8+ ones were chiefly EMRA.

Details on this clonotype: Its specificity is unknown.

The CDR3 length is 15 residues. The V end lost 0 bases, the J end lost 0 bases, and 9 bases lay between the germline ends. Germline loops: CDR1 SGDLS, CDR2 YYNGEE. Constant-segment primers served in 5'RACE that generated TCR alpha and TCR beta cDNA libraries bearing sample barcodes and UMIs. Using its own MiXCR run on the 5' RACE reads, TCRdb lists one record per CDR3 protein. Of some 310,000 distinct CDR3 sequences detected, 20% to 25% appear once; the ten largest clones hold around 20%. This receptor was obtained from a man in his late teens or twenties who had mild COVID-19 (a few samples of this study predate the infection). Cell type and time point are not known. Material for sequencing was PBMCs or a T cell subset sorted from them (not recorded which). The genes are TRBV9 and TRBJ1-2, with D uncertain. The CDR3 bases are TGTGCCAGCAGCGTAGATCCCGGGGCTAACTATGGCTACACCTTC. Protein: CASSVDPGANYGYTF.